The present T cell receptor beta chain was sequenced within a study of technical replicates of blood from a handful of donors. Here immunoSEQ multiplex PCR was the method, and the copy in TCRdb shows in-frame clones only, minus some. This sample yields 75,000 to 100,000 clones, of which approximately 93% are seen a single time; 0.2% to 0.25% belongs to the top ten. The TCR sequence derives from a human donor in good health. The sequenced material came from T cells isolated from PBMCs.

The CDR3 here is CASSSRDRGSYEQYF. In nucleotides, the CDR3 is TGCGCCAGCAGCTCCCGGGACAGGGGGTCGTACGAGCAGTACTTC. The gene calls are TRBV5-1 and TRBJ2-7; TRBD1 matches 11 bases. The length of the CDR3 is 15 residues. The junction had 6 bases not matched to a gene; V was cut back by 3 bases and J by 4 bases. Germline V CDR1 and CDR2: SGHRS, YFSETQ.